The 26 T cell receptor beta chains below all came from one sample that was sequenced in a study of response to subunit inactivated influenza vaccine. MiXCR, applied by TCRdb to the RT-PCR reads, yields one record per CDR3 protein. Of about 780,000 distinct CDR3 sequences listed, about 18% are singletons. The source was PBMCs from blood, collected approximately 5 days after vaccination. The receptor set was obtained from a man aged 50 or older who received an inactivated influenza vaccine.

This chain links TRBV5-1 with TRBJ1-1; 8 positions agree with TRBD1. In germline, CDR1 is SGHRS, CDR2 YFSETQ. V was pared by 4 bases and J by 1 base, with 9 bases of the junction left unmatched. The CDR3 length is 16 residues. This CDR3 is CASSRRGQGPNTEAFF. In DNA, the CDR3 is TGCGCCAGCAGCCGACGCGGACAGGGACCGAACACTGAAGCTTTCTTT.

The CDR3 protein is CASSRGGLTYEQYF. For the CDR3, the DNA is TGTGCCAGCAGTAGGGGGGGGCTCACCTACGAGCAGTACTTC. This sequence joins TRBV12-3 or TRBV12-4 and TRBJ2-7; possibly TRBD2 for D (7 bases). The V end lost 5 bases, the J end lost 2 bases, and 13 bases lay between the germline ends. The CDR3 is 14 amino acids.

This clonotype was counted only a few times. The V and J genes are TRBV4-3 and TRBJ2-4; 8 nucleotides align to TRBD2. V trimming: 1 base; J trimming: 3 bases; junction bases outside the gene matches: 5. The CDR3 loop spans 16 amino acids. The V gene's germline CDR1 is LGHNA and CDR2 YSLEER. The DNA of the CDR3 is TGCGCCAGCAGCCAAGTTAATAGCGGGGTCAAAAACATTCAGTACTTC. It encodes CASSQVNSGVKNIQYF.

The gene calls are TRBV4-3 and TRBJ1-1, with D possibly being TRBD1 (5 bases). This CDR3 has 16 residues. Between the trimmed V and J ends, which lost 3 bases and 0 bases, there was a span of 14 bases. Germline V gene sequence: CDR1 LGHNA, CDR2 YSLEER. This CDR3 is CASSHHLRGLNTEAFF. In DNA, the CDR3 is TGCGCCAGCAGCCACCATTTGAGGGGATTGAACACTGAAGCTTTCTTT.

This clonotype was recorded a few times. The genes are TRBV10-3 and TRBJ1-5, with TRBD1 as a possible D gene (6 bases). V lost 2 bases and J lost 3, with 11 bases in between. This CDR3 is 15 amino acids long. The germline CDR1 and CDR2 sequences are ENHRY and SYGVKD. The CDR3 sequence is CAISEAQGINQPQHF. CDR3 coding DNA: TGTGCCATCAGTGAGGCCCAGGGGATCAATCAGCCCCAGCATTTT.

The chain uses TRBV20-1 and TRBJ2-5, with a weak D call TRBD1 (6 bases). V dropped 6 bases and J dropped 7 bases, with 18 bases sitting between them. This CDR3 is built from 13 residues. Germline CDR1 and CDR2: DFQATT and SNEGSKA (reference sequence). In DNA form, the CDR3 reads TGCAGTGCCTCGCGGACAGTCCGGGGGACCCAGTACTTC. Translated: CSASRTVRGTQYF.

On this clonotype: This clone may be a read error of a much larger clone one base away. The rearrangement uses TRBV6-2 or TRBV6-3 and TRBJ2-2; D is ambiguous. Trimming pared 2 bases from V and 1 base from J, leaving 2 bases between. Germline V gives CDR1 MNHEY, CDR2 SVGEGT. CDR3 length: 13 amino acids. The CDR3 loop is CASSYMNTGELFF. As DNA, the CDR3 is TGTGCCAGCAGTTACATGAACACCGGGGAGCTGTTTTTT.

This clonotype came up a few times. A junction end diverges from the germline sequence, so it may reflect a read error. The chain joins TRBV12-3 or TRBV12-4 to TRBJ1-2; D remains ambiguous. The CDR3 extends over 10 amino acids. CDR3 sequence (DNA): TGTGCCAGCAGCAGCGGACGGATTATCTTC. It is translated as CASSSGRIIF.

This clonotype was seen a handful of times. The chain uses TRBV5-1 and TRBJ2-1, with D perhaps TRBD2 (5 bases). Germline V gene lookup returns CDR1 SGHRS and CDR2 YFSETQ. The CDR3 contains 15 residues. V was cut by 4 bases and J by 8 bases, with 19 bases left in between. CDR3 amino acids: CASSPNPGLAYEQFF. The CDR3 DNA reads as TGCGCCAGCAGCCCCAACCCCGGGCTAGCTTATGAGCAGTTCTTC. Supplemented by reference TRBV5-1 and TRBJ2-1, the full variable domain reads KAGVTQTPRYLIKTRGQQVTLSCSPISGHRSVSWYQQTPGQGLQFLFEYFSETQRNKGNFPGRFSGRQFSNSRSEMNVSTLELGDSALYLCASSPNPGLAYEQFFGPGTRLTVL.

The sample holds a few counts of this clonotype. The chain links TRBV20-1 to TRBJ2-7; 12 bases are shared with TRBD2. The trim removed 6 bases at V and 2 bases at J, leaving 5 bases unmatched. Per the germline V gene, CDR1 is DFQATT and CDR2 is SNEGSKA (reference sequence). This CDR3 has 14 residues. CDR3 residues: CSAHRLAGAYEQYF. The CDR3 nucleotides are TGCAGTGCGCACCGACTAGCGGGGGCCTACGAGCAGTACTTC.

The CDR3 nucleotides are TGTGCCAGCAGCTTAGCGTCGGGAGGCGGCAATCAGCCCCAGCATTTT. Translating gives CASSLASGGGNQPQHF. This chain joins TRBV7-9 and TRBJ1-5; D gene uncertain. The CDR3 consists of 16 residues. The V gene lost 0 bases and the J gene lost 2 bases, with 11 bases spanning the gap. Looked up from germline, CDR1 is SEHNR and CDR2 is FQNEAQ (reference sequence).

The V gene is TRBV28, the J gene TRBJ2-1, with TRBD2 identical over 10 bases. Per germline, CDR1 MDHEN and CDR2 SYDVKM. J was trimmed by 5 bases and V by 10 bases; bases with no gene match: 17. The CDR3 sequence is 17 residues long. CDR3: CAINPATGAGGNNEQFF. The CDR3 coding sequence is TGTGCCATCAATCCAGCAACGGGAGCGGGAGGGAACAATGAGCAGTTCTTC.

This clonotype has only a few counts. This chain uses TRBV24-1 with TRBJ2-3; D gene ambiguous. Germline-derived CDR1 and CDR2 are KGHDR and SFDVKD. The CDR3 is 12 residues long. Trimming took 2 bases from V and 7 from J, leaving 6 bases between them. CDR3 sequence (DNA): TGTGCCACCAGTGATTCCCTAAATACGCAGTATTTT. Amino acids: CATSDSLNTQYF.

The chain employs TRBV18 and TRBJ2-2; D remains ambiguous. In germline, CDR1 is KGHSH, CDR2 LQKENI. The germline V and J ends were trimmed by 3 bases and 5 bases, with 7 bases remaining between them. The CDR3 length is 13 residues. The CDR3 region is CASSPAGTGELFF. The CDR3 bases are TGTGCCAGCTCACCGGCTGGAACCGGGGAGCTGTTTTTT.

This chain uses TRBV6-1 with TRBJ2-2, with TRBD2 identical over 12 bases. Unmatched junction bases numbered 7, after V lost 5 bases and J lost 6 bases. This CDR3 is 16 amino acids long. Germline values: CDR1 MNHNS, CDR2 SASEGT. The DNA of the CDR3 is TGTGCCAGCAGTAAACTTCTAGCGGGGGGGCCCGGGGAGCTGTTTTTT. Its protein product is CASSKLLAGGPGELFF.

This clonotype was observed a handful of times. This chain uses TRBV4-2 with TRBJ2-1; TRBD2 matches at 10 bases. The junction had 4 bases not matched to a gene; V was cut back by 0 bases and J by 5 bases. Germline V gives CDR1 LGHNA, CDR2 YNFKEQ. CDR3 length: 16 amino acids. The CDR3 nucleotides read TGTGCCAGCAGCCAAGATTGGCTAGCGGGAGACAATGAGCAGTTCTTC. Its protein is CASSQDWLAGDNEQFF.

The chain employs TRBV10-3 and TRBJ2-5; the D gene is possibly TRBD2 (6 bases). V dropped 10 bases and J dropped 7 bases, with 16 bases sitting between them. Germline V gene data show CDR1 as ENHRY and CDR2 as SYGVKD. The CDR3 has 12 residues. This chain's CDR3 is CATGGSSRTQYF. The CDR3 DNA is TGTGCCACCGGGGGTTCTTCAAGGACCCAGTACTTC.

This clonotype was recorded a few times. The junction and the germline gene differ at one end; a read error may be behind it. The rearrangement joins TRBV28 to TRBJ2-5; TRBD1 matches 7 bases. The CDR3 has 17 residues. CDR1 is MDHEN and CDR2 is SYDVKM in the germline V gene. CDR3 DNA: TGTGCCAGCAGTTTAGGAGACCGGGACAGCCACCAAGAGAACCAGTACTTC. This encodes CASSLGDRDSHQENQYF.

This clonotype was detected only a few times. This chain joins TRBV6-1 and TRBJ1-2; D not resolved. Trimming took off 6 bases at V and 2 bases at J, with 13 bases between the two ends. The CDR3 runs 14 residues. Germline V gene lookup returns CDR1 MNHNS and CDR2 SASEGT. The CDR3 coding sequence is TGTGCCAGCAGGGACGGCTTTACAAACTATGGCTACACCTTC. Protein: CASRDGFTNYGYTF.

The CDR3 loop reads CAWGGSGGQPQHF. DNA of the CDR3: TGTGCGTGGGGGGGGAGTGGAGGCCAGCCCCAGCATTTT. The chain joins TRBV30 to TRBJ1-5, with D tentatively TRBD1 (5 bases). The CDR3 runs 13 residues. Germline V CDR1 and CDR2: GTSNPN, SVGIG (reference sequence).

The rearrangement joins TRBV27 to TRBJ2-7; TRBD2 matches 10 bases. The CDR3 contains 17 residues. V lost 2 bases, J lost 3 bases, and 10 bases stayed unmatched. In germline, CDR1 is MNHEY, CDR2 SMNVEV (reference sequence). DNA for the CDR3: TGTGCCAGCAGTTTAGTCTTGAGTAGCGGGAGGTTCTACGAGCAGTACTTC. Protein product: CASSLVLSSGRFYEQYF.

V usage is TRBV5-1 and J usage is TRBJ2-3, with D unresolved. The CDR3 totals 16 residues. Germline CDR1 SGHRS, CDR2 YFSETQ. Between the trimmed V and J ends, which lost 1 base and 7 bases, there was a span of 19 bases. For the CDR3, the DNA is TGCGCCAGCAGCTTGTATCGGGCCGAAAATCCCCATACGCAGTATTTT. Translating gives CASSLYRAENPHTQYF.

This clonotype has a handful of counts. V and J are TRBV12-3 or TRBV12-4 and TRBJ1-1; D uncertain. V lost 6 bases to trimming and J lost 2 bases, with 13 bases between them. This CDR3 has 14 amino acids. This chain's CDR3 is CASSRADTNTEAFF. CDR3 bases: TGTGCCAGCAGCCGCGCAGACACTAACACTGAAGCTTTCTTT.

This sequence joins TRBV24-1 and TRBJ2-1; tentatively, D is TRBD2 (6 bases). Germline V CDR1 and CDR2: KGHDR, SFDVKD. V was clipped by 0 bases and J by 9 bases, with 11 bases between them. This CDR3 region has 14 residues. The CDR3 loop reads CATSDLKGGSEQFF. The CDR3 bases are TGTGCCACCAGTGATTTGAAGGGAGGTAGTGAGCAGTTCTTC.

J is TRBJ2-7 and V is TRBV10-3; D is uncertain. Germline assignment: CDR1 ENHRY and CDR2 SYGVKD. Trimming removed 5 bases at V and 4 bases at J, with 6 bases between. The CDR3 runs 11 residues. The CDR3 nucleotides read TGTGCCATCAGTAGCCAGTACGAGCAGTACTTC. Translated: CAISSQYEQYF.

CDR3: CASSYGAGYQETQYF. The DNA of the CDR3 is TGTGCCAGCAGTTACGGAGCGGGATACCAAGAGACCCAGTACTTC. V is TRBV6-2 or TRBV6-3 and J is TRBJ2-5, with 7 bases identical to TRBD2. The CDR3 runs to 15 residues. V gave up 2 bases and J gave up 0 bases; unmatched junction bases: 3. Looked up from germline, CDR1 is MNHEY and CDR2 is SVGEGT.